The 32 T cell receptor beta chains presented below share a single source sample, sequenced in a study of T cells expressing NK-cell markers. TCRdb re-called the 5' RACE reads and gives one entry per CDR3 protein, without DNA. The sample table includes 250,000 or so distinct CDR3 sequences. Sample: blood T cells: a sorted CD56 or NKG2C T cell subset, CD4+ or CD8+ T cells, or bulk PBMC T cells (not recorded which). The receptors originated from a woman between 18 and 70 years old in good health.

This chain links TRBV3-1 with TRBJ2-5; TCRdb proposes TRBD1, but this gene call is untestable without DNA. From germline, CDR1 is LGHDT and CDR2 YNNKEL (reference sequence). The CDR3 runs to 17 residues. Here the CDR3 reads CASSQGIGGNPQETQYF.

The chain couples TRBV5-1 to TRBJ2-1; checking the TCRdb D call of TRBD1 is not possible without DNA. This CDR3 is built from 13 residues. Germline V gene lookup returns CDR1 SGHRS and CDR2 YFSETQ. The CDR3 is CANRQGEKNEQFF. The entire variable domain, with the rest obtained from reference TRBV5-1 and TRBJ2-1, is as follows: KAGVTQTPRYLIKTRGQQVTLSCSPISGHRSVSWYQQTPGQGLQFLFEYFSETQRNKGNFPGRFSGRQFSNSRSEMNVSTLELGDSALYLCANRQGEKNEQFFGPGTRLTVL.

The genes are TRBV29-1 and TRBJ2-5; there is no DNA to check the TCRdb D call of TRBD2. Germline V CDR1 and CDR2: SQVTM, ANQGSEA. The CDR3 is 12 amino acids. This CDR3 is CSVAAVLETQYF.

This chain joins TRBV29-1 and TRBJ1-1; TCRdb's D call of TRBD1 is untestable without DNA. CDR3 length equals 13 residues. CDR1 is SQVTM and CDR2 is ANQGSEA in the germline V gene. The CDR3 spells CSVDGTGTGEAFF. Based on the CDR3 plus reference TRBV29-1 and TRBJ1-1, the full variable domain is SAVISQKPSRDICQRGTSLTIQCQVDSQVTMMFWYRQQPGQSLTLIATANQGSEATYESGFVIDKFPISRPNLTFSTLTVSNMSPEDSSIYLCSVDGTGTGEAFFGQGTRLTVV.

The chain employs TRBV12-3 or TRBV12-4 and TRBJ1-2. The CDR3 has 14 residues. The CDR3 is CASSPRETGYGYTF.

The rearrangement uses TRBV7-2 and TRBJ1-1; TCRdb picks TRBD1, but there is no DNA to check that call. There are 13 residues in the CDR3. Germline CDR1 is SGHTA and CDR2 is FQGNSA. The chain's CDR3 is CASSLDEGKRAFF.

V is TRBV18 and J is TRBJ1-2. Germline V lookup: CDR1 KGHSH, CDR2 LQKENI. The CDR3 sequence is 12 residues long. CDR3: CASSPSANGYTF.

The chain is built from TRBV2 and TRBJ2-1; the TRBD1 assignment by TCRdb is unverifiable without DNA. This CDR3 spans 16 amino acids. Germline V CDR1 and CDR2: SNHLY, FYNNEI. This chain's CDR3 is CASSLDRTRTYNEQFF.

The chain carries TRBV7-2 and TRBJ1-5; TCRdb reports TRBD1, a call that lacks DNA to check it against. The CDR3 has 13 amino acids. The germline V gene has CDR1 SGHTA and CDR2 FQGNSA. The CDR3 region is CASSRGTNQPQHF.

The V and J genes are TRBV7-2 and TRBJ1-1; lacking DNA, the TRBD1 call made by TCRdb goes unchecked. The germline gives CDR1 SGHTA, CDR2 FQGNSA. This CDR3 has 14 residues. The CDR3 sequence is CASSPQTGGTEAFF.

The chain employs TRBV5-4 and TRBJ2-3; TCRdb's D call of TRBD1 is untestable without DNA. This CDR3 region has 14 residues. Germline values: CDR1 SGHNT, CDR2 YYREEE (reference sequence). This chain's CDR3 is CASQTTGSTDTQYF.

The genes are TRBV20-1 and TRBJ2-5; the D call from TCRdb, TRBD2, cannot be confirmed without DNA. This CDR3 region has 13 residues. In germline, CDR1 is DFQATT, CDR2 SNEGSKA (reference sequence). CDR3 residues: CSASRAGLETQYF.

The chain links TRBV29-1 to TRBJ2-1; no DNA is available, so the TRBD2 call from TCRdb remains unchecked. Per the germline V gene, CDR1 is SQVTM and CDR2 is ANQGSEA. The CDR3 runs to 16 residues. CDR3: CSGEFGGGRSYNEQFF.

The chain is built from TRBV20-1 and TRBJ2-7; TCRdb names TRBD1, which stays unverified in the absence of DNA. Germline V gene sequence: CDR1 DFQATT, CDR2 SNEGSKA (reference sequence). The CDR3 runs to 14 residues. The CDR3 sequence is CSATSGTGIYEQYF.

The CDR3: CSAIEVNNYGYTF. The chain links TRBV20-1 to TRBJ1-2. The CDR3 consists of 13 residues. Per the germline V gene, CDR1 is DFQATT and CDR2 is SNEGSKA (reference sequence).

V is TRBV27 and J is TRBJ1-1; TCRdb outputs TRBD1, but without DNA this stays unchecked. Germline CDR1 reads MNHEY; CDR2 reads SMNVEV (reference sequence). The CDR3 runs to 14 residues. The CDR3 spells CASRSQTVNTEAFF.

V usage is TRBV4-3 and J usage is TRBJ2-1; TCRdb reports TRBD2, a call that lacks DNA to check it against. CDR1 LGHNA and CDR2 YSLEER come from the germline V gene. CDR3 size: 14 residues. The CDR3: CASSQGLADNEQFF.

The CDR3 sequence: CASRPGTEFSNYGYTF. The chain couples TRBV12-3 or TRBV12-4 to TRBJ1-2; the D call of TRBD1 rests on TCRdb alone, since no DNA is present to check it. The CDR3 runs 16 residues.

J is TRBJ2-3 and V is TRBV4-3; the D gene TCRdb calls, TRBD2, cannot be checked with no DNA. Germline values: CDR1 LGHNA, CDR2 YSLEER. The CDR3 consists of 16 residues. CDR3 in amino acids: CASSQGLAEPPGTQYF.

The V call is TRBV7-3, the J call TRBJ2-7; TCRdb proposes TRBD1, but this gene call is untestable without DNA. The germline V gene has CDR1 SGHTA and CDR2 FQGTGA. The CDR3 loop spans 15 amino acids. CDR3 loop: CASSLPQGAHYEQYF.

The V gene is TRBV15, the J gene TRBJ2-1; TCRdb returns TRBD2, unconfirmable since there is no DNA. This CDR3 region has 16 residues. Germline V gives CDR1 LNHNV, CDR2 YYDKDF (reference sequence). The CDR3 sequence: CATSRELAGGPNEQFF.

The rearrangement links TRBV29-1 to TRBJ2-1; the TCRdb D gene call, TRBD2, has no DNA to confirm it. There are 17 residues in the CDR3. From germline, CDR1 is SQVTM and CDR2 ANQGSEA. CDR3 protein: CSVEGLAGGRSYNEQFF.

The J gene is TRBJ2-5, the V gene TRBV29-1; lacking DNA, the TRBD2 call made by TCRdb goes unchecked. This CDR3 is 12 amino acids long. Germline V lookup: CDR1 SQVTM, CDR2 ANQGSEA. This chain's CDR3 is CSAAGGGETQYF. Combining the CDR3 with reference TRBV29-1 and TRBJ2-5 gives the whole variable domain SAVISQKPSRDICQRGTSLTIQCQVDSQVTMMFWYRQQPGQSLTLIATANQGSEATYESGFVIDKFPISRPNLTFSTLTVSNMSPEDSSIYLCSAAGGGETQYFGPGTRLLVL.

This chain joins TRBV4-2 and TRBJ1-6; without DNA, the TCRdb call of TRBD1 cannot be checked. Germline CDR1 is LGHNA and CDR2 is YNFKEQ. This CDR3 is 15 amino acids long. The CDR3 sequence: CASSQATGEGSPLHF.

The chain has TRBV12-3 or TRBV12-4 and TRBJ2-2; without DNA, the TCRdb call of TRBD1 cannot be checked. CDR3 length equals 15 residues. CDR3 protein: CASSFVTGVTGELFF.

The V and J genes are TRBV12-3 or TRBV12-4 and TRBJ2-1; there is no DNA to check the TCRdb D call of TRBD2. The CDR3 is made up of 14 amino acids. CDR3 protein: CASSPRGFGNEQFF.

The chain uses TRBV12-3 or TRBV12-4 and TRBJ1-3; TCRdb selects TRBD1, and the lack of DNA leaves this call unchecked. CDR3 length: 15 residues. CDR3 amino acids: CASRPRGLPGNTIYF.

The chain uses TRBV12-3 or TRBV12-4 and TRBJ2-7; TCRdb reports TRBD1, a call that lacks DNA to check it against. CDR3 length: 14 amino acids. The CDR3 region is CASTDRGPFYEQYF.

CDR3 sequence reads: CAISDPPRDEKLFF. The rearrangement uses TRBV10-3 and TRBJ1-4; TCRdb selects TRBD1, and the lack of DNA leaves this call unchecked. The CDR3 has 14 amino acids. From germline, CDR1 is ENHRY and CDR2 SYGVKD.

The gene calls are TRBV20-1 and TRBJ2-7. The CDR3 runs 15 residues. The germline V gene has CDR1 DFQATT and CDR2 SNEGSKA (reference sequence). Here the CDR3 reads CSARDLSGQGYEQYF.

V gene TRBV6-2 or TRBV6-3 combines with J gene TRBJ1-4; TCRdb lists TRBD1, though no DNA is available to test this call. Germline CDR1 reads MNHEY; CDR2 reads SVGEGT. This CDR3 is built from 15 residues. This chain's CDR3 is CASSHRDRRNEKLFF.

The V call is TRBV7-2, the J call TRBJ2-3; TCRdb gives TRBD1 as the D gene, but with no DNA this cannot be confirmed. The CDR3 is made up of 14 amino acids. Germline loops: CDR1 SGHTA, CDR2 FQGNSA. CDR3 amino acids: CASSQRTGADTQYF.